Shown below are 3 T cell receptor beta chains from a single sample sequenced in a study of T cell responses to AZD1222 COVID-19 vaccine. Sequencing used immunoSEQ multiplex PCR; TCRdb keeps in-frame clones, though not all of them. The top ten clones hold around 2% of a sample with some 89,000 clones, about nine tenths of them seen once. This sample comprised peripheral blood, obtained on day 0 of AZD1222 vaccination. The receptors come from an adult in good health.

This clone has a single count. The rearrangement uses TRBV7-2 and TRBJ2-5; 8 bases agree with TRBD2. The CDR3 runs to 15 residues. The germline V gene encodes CDR1 SGHTA and CDR2 FQGNSA. J gave up 5 bases and V 5 bases, and 10 bases lay outside the gene matches. This CDR3 is CASSPLSGGAETQYF. In DNA, the CDR3 is TGTGCCAGCAGCCCCCTCTCGGGAGGGGCCGAGACCCAGTACTTC.

The chain has TRBV12-3 or TRBV12-4 and TRBJ1-1; no clear D gene. The CDR3 is 11 residues long. Trimming left V 5 bases short and J 8 bases short, with 9 bases between. The DNA of the CDR3 is TGTGCCAGCAGTCCCGGCAGGGAAGCTTTCTTT. This translates into CASSPGREAFF.

This clone was seen once. This sequence joins TRBV10-2 and TRBJ2-7; 9 nucleotides agree with TRBD1. The V and J ends lost 3 bases and 1 base, in that order; junction bases with no gene match: 7. The germline CDR1 and CDR2 sequences are WSHSY and SAAADI. CDR3 size: 16 residues. The CDR3 is CASSDPGQGTSYEQYF. The DNA for the CDR3 is TGCGCCAGCAGTGACCCCGGACAGGGGACTTCCTACGAGCAGTACTTC.